What follows is one TCR beta chain and its context. Its target is not known. TCRdb's table, derived via immunoSEQ multiplex PCR, lists solely in-frame clones and lacks some. The sample contains about 39,000 clones, around 84% of which appear only once. This sample was taken from a study of memory CD4+ T cells and cytomegalovirus serostatus. Study-level points and caveats: 67 of 164 known CMV-associated TCRbeta sequences appeared in CD4+ memory.

Single viable CD3+CD4+CD8-CD45RO+ cells were sorted as the memory CD4+ T cells. Total CD4+ T cells were enriched by CD4 positive selection. Per the germline V gene, CDR1 is GTSNPN and CDR2 is SVGIG (reference sequence). V was shortened by 3 bases and J by 0 bases, with 21 bases between the two germline ends. There are 17 residues in the CDR3. The sequence was collected from an adult in good health and CMV-seronegative. Input material: memory CD4+ T cells from blood. This chain connects TRBV30 to TRBJ2-7; D might be TRBD1 (6 bases). The CDR3 sequence: CAWRGIEGQPASYEQYF. The CDR3 nucleotides are TGTGCCTGGAGGGGCATAGAGGGACAACCTGCCTCCTACGAGCAGTACTTC.